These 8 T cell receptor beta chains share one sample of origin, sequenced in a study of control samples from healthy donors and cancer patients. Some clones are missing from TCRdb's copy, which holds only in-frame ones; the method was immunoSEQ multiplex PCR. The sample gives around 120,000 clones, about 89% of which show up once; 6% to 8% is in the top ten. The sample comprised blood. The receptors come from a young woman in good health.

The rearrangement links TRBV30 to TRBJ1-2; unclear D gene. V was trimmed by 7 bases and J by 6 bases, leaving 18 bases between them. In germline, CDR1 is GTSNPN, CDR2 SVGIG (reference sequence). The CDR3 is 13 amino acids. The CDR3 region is CASFSTETNGYTF. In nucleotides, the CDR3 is TGTGCCTCCTTCTCTACGGAGACGAATGGCTACACCTTC.

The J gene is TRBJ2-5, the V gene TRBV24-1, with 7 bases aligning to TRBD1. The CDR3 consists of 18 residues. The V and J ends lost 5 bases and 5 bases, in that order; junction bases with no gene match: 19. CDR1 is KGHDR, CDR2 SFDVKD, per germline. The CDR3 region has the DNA TGTGCCACCAGTGCGCCCAACTTTCTTCGGGACAGACCTGAGACCCAGTACTTC. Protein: CATSAPNFLRDRPETQYF.

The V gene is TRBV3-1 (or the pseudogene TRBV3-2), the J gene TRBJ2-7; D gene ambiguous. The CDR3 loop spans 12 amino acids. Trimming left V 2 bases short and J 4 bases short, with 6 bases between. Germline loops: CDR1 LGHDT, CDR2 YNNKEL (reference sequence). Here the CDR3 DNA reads TGTGCCAGCAGCCAATCTCGGTACGAGCAGTACTTC. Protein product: CASSQSRYEQYF.

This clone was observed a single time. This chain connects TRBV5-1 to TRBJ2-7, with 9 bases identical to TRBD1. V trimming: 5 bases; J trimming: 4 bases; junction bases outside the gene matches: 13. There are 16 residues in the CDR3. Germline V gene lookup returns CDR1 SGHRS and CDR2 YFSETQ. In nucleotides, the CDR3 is TGCGCCAGCAGTTTGACAGGGGGAAGACTTCGGTACGAGCAGTACTTC. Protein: CASSLTGGRLRYEQYF.

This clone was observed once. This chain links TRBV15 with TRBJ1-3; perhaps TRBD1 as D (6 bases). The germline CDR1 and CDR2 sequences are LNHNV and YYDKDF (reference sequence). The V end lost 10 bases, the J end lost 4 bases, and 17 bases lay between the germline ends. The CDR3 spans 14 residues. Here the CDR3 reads CAIDRGVMGNTIYF. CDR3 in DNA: TGTGCCATCGATAGGGGGGTTATGGGAAACACCATATATTTT.

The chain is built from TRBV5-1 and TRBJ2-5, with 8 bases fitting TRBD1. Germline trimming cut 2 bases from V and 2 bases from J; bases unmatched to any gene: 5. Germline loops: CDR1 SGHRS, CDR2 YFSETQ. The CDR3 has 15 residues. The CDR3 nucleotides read TGCGCCAGCAGCTTACGGGGGACAGGACAAGAGACCCAGTACTTC. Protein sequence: CASSLRGTGQETQYF.

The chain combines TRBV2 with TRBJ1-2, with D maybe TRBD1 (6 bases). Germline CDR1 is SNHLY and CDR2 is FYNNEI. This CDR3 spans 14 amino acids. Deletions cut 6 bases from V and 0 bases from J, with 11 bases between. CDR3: CASRPGQTNYGYTF. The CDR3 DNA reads TGTGCCAGCAGACCAGGACAGACTAACTATGGCTACACCTTC.

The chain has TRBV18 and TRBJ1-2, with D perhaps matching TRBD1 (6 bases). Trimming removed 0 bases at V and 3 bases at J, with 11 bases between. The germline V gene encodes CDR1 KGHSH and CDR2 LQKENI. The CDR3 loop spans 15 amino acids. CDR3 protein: CASSPPVAGDYGYTF. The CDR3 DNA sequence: TGTGCCAGCTCACCACCCGTAGCAGGGGACTATGGCTACACCTTC.